This T cell receptor beta chain was captured by sequencing in a study of blood T cell repertoires in COVID-19. TCRdb keeps only in-frame clones here, not all; method: immunoSEQ multiplex PCR. Of roughly 140,000 clones in the sample, 88% were seen once. Germline V CDR1 and CDR2: MNHNY, SVGAGI (reference sequence). The CDR3 is 13 amino acids. Trimming pared 6 bases from V and 8 bases from J, leaving 14 bases between. This receptor was obtained from a man between 65 and 85 years old with acute or convalescent COVID-19. The chain recombines TRBV6-6 with TRBJ2-1; TRBD2 might be the D (7 bases). The sample consisted of peripheral blood. CDR3 bases: TGTGCCAGCAGCCTCGGGGGGCGGGATGAGCAGTTCTTC. This gives the protein CASSLGGRDEQFF.